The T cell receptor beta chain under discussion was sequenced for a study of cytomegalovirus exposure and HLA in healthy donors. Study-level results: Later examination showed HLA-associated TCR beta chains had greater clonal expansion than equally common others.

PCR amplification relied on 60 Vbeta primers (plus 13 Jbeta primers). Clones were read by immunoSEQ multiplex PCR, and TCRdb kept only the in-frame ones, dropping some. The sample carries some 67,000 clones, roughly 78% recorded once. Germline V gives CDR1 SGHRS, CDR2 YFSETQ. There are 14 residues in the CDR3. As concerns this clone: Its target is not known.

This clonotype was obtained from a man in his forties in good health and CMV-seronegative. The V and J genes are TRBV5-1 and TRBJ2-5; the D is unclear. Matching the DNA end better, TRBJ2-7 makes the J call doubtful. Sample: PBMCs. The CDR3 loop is CASSLAGSSYEQYF. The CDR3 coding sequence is TGCGCCAGCAGCTTGGCGGGTAGCTCCTACGAGCAGTACTTC.